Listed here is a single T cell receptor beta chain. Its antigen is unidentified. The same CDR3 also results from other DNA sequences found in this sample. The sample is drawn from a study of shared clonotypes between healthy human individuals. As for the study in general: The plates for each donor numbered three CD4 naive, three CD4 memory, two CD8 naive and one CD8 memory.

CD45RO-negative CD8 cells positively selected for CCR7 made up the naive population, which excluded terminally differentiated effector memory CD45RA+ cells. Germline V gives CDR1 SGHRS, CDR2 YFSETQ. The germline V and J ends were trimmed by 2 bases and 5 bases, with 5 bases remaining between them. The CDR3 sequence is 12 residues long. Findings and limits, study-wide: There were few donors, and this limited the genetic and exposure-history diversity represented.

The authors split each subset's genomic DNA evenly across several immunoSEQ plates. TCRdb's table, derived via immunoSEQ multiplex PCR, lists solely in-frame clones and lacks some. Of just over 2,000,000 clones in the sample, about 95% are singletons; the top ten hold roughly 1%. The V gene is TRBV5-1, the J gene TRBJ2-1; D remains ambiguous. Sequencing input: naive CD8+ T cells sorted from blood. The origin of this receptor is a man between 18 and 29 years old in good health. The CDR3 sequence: CASSLVDNEQFF. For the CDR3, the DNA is TGCGCCAGCAGCTTAGTAGACAATGAGCAGTTCTTC. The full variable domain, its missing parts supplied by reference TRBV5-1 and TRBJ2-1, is KAGVTQTPRYLIKTRGQQVTLSCSPISGHRSVSWYQQTPGQGLQFLFEYFSETQRNKGNFPGRFSGRQFSNSRSEMNVSTLELGDSALYLCASSLVDNEQFFGPGTRLTVL.